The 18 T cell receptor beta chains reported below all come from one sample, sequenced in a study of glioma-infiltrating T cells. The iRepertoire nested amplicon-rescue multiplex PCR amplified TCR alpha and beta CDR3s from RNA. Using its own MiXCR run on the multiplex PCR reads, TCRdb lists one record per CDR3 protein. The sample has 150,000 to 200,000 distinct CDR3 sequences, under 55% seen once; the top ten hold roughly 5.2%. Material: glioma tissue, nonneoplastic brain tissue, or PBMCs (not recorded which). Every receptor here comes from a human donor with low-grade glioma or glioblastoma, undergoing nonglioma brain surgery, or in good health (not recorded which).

In DNA, the CDR3 is TGCGCCAGCAGCCAAGCTTCAAGGTCCCCCGAAGCATATGGCTACACCTTC. Its translation: CASSQASRSPEAYGYTF. The chain combines TRBV4-1 with TRBJ1-2; no reliable D call. The CDR3 is made up of 17 amino acids. Trimming removed 1 base from V and 5 bases from J, with 20 bases in between. Germline V CDR1 and CDR2: MGHRA, YSYEKL.

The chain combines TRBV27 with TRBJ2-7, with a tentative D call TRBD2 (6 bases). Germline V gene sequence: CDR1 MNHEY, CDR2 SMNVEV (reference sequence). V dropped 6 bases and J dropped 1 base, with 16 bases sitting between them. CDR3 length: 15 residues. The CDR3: CASSFTVTRSYEQYF. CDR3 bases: TGTGCCAGCAGCTTCACCGTGACTAGGTCCTACGAGCAGTACTTC.

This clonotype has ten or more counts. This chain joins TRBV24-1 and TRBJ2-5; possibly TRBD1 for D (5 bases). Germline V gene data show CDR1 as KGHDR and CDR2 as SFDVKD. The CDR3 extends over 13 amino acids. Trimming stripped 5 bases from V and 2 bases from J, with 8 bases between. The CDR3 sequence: CATSARQQETQYF. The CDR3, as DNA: TGTGCCACCAGTGCTCGACAGCAAGAGACCCAGTACTTC.

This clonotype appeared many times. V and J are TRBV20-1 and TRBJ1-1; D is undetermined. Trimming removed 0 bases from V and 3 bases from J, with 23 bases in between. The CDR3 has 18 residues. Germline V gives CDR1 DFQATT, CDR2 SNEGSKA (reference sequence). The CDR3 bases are TGCAGTGCTAGAGATTTATTTGTTGGCGCTGGGAAGGACACTGAAGCTTTCTTT. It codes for CSARDLFVGAGKDTEAFF.

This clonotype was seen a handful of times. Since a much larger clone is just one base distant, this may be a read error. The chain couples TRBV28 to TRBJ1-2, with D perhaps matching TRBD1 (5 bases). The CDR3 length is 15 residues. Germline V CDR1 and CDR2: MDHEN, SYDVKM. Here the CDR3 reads CASILRGFGGGSYTF. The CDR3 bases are TGTGCCAGCATTTTACGGGGATTTGGTGGGGGAAGCTACACCTTC.

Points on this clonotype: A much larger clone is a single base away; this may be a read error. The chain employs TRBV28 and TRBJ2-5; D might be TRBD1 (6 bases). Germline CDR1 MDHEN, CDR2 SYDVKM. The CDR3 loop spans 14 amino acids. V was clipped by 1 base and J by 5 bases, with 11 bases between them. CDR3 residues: CASSLSGTHETQYF. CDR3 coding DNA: TGTGCCAGCAGTTTATCCGGGACACATGAGACCCAGTACTTC.

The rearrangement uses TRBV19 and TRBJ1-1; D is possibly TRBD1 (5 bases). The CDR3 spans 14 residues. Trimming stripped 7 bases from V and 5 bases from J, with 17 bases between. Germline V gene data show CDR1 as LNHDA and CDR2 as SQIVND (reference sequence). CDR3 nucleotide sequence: TGTGCCAGTATTCAGGGAGAAAGGTGGACTGAAGCTTTCTTT. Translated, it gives CASIQGERWTEAFF.

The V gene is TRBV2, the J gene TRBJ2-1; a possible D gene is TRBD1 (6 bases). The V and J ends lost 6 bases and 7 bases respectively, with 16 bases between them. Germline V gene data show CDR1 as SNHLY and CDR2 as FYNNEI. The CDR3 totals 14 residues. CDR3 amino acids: CASRPRGRGNEQFF. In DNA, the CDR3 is TGTGCCAGCAGGCCTAGAGGCAGGGGTAATGAGCAGTTCTTC.

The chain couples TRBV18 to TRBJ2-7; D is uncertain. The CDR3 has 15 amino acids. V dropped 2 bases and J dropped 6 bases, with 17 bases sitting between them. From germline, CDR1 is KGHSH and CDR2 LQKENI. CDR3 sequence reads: CASSPDGSIVSEQYF. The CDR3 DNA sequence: TGTGCCAGCTCACCAGACGGCTCTATCGTTAGCGAGCAGTACTTC. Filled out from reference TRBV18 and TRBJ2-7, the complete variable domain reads NAGVMQNPRHLVRRRGQEARLRCSPMKGHSHVYWYRQLPEEGLKFMVYLQKENIIDESGMPKERFSAEFPKEGPSILRIQQVVRGDSAAYFCASSPDGSIVSEQYFGPGTRLTVT.

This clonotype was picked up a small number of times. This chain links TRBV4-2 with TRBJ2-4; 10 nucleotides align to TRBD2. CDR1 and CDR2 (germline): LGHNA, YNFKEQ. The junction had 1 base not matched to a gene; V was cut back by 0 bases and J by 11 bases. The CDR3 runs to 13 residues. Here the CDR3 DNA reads TGTGCCAGCAGCCAAGATCTAGCGGGAGTTCAGTACTTC. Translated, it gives CASSQDLAGVQYF.

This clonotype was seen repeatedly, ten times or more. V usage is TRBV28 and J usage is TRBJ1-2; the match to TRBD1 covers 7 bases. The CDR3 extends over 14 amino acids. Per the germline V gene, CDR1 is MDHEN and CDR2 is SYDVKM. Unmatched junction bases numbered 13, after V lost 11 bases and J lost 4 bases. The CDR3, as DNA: TGTGCCGCCCTAGGGGGCGGGCCGACCTATGGCTACACCTTC. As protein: CAALGGGPTYGYTF.

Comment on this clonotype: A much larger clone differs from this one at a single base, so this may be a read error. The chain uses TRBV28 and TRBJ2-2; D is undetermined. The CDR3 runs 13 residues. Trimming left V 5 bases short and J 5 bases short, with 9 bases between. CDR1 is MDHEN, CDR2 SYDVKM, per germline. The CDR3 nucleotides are TGTGCCAGCAGTCCTCACCAGACCGGGGAGCTGTTTTTT. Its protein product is CASSPHQTGELFF.

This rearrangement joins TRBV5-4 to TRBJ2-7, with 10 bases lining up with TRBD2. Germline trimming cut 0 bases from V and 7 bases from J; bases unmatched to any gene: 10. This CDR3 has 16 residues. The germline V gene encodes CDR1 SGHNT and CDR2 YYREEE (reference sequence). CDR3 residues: CASSLARLAGVGEQYF. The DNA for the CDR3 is TGTGCCAGCAGCTTGGCCCGTCTAGCGGGAGTCGGGGAGCAGTACTTC. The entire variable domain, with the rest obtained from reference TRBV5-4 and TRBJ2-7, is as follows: ETGVTQSPTHLIKTRGQQVTLRCSSQSGHNTVSWYQQALGQGPQFIFQYYREEENGRGNFPPRFSGLQFPNYSSELNVNALELDDSALYLCASSLARLAGVGEQYFGPGTRLTVT.

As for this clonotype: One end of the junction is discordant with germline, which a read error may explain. CDR3 region: CASSPTGVPETKYF. CDR3 sequence (DNA): TGTGCCAGCAGCCCTACAGGGGTCCCAGAGACCAAGTACTTC. This chain connects TRBV28 to TRBJ2-5; 7 nucleotides match TRBD1. This CDR3 comprises 14 residues. Germline V gives CDR1 MDHEN, CDR2 SYDVKM.

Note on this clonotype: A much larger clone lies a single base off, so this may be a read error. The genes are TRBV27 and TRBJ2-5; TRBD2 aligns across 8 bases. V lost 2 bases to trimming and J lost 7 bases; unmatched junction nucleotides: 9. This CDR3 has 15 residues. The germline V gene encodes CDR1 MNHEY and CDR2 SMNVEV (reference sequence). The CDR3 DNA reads TGTGCCAGCAGTTTAACCGGGACTAGGGGTGGGACCCAGTACTTC. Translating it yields CASSLTGTRGGTQYF.

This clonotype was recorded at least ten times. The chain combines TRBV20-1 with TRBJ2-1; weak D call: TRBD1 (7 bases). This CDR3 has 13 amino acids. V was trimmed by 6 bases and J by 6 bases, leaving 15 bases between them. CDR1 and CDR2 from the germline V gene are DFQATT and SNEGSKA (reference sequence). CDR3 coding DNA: TGCAGTGCGCGGCAGGGGGGAATCAATGAGCAGTTCTTC. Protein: CSARQGGINEQFF.

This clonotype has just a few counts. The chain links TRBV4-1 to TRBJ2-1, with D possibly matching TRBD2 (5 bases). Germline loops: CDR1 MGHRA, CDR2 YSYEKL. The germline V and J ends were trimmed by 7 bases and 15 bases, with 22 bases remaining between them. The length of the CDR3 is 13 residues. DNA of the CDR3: TGCGCCAGCACCCCCACAGCCCGGGATACAAGGTTCTTC. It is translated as CASTPTARDTRFF.

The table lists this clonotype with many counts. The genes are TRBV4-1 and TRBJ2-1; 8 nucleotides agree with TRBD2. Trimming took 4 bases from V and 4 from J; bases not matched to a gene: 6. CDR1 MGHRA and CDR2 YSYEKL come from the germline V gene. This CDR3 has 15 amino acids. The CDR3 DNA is TGCGCCAGCAGCCCTATAGCGGGAAGATACAATGAGCAGTTCTTC. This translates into CASSPIAGRYNEQFF.